The subject of this entry is one T cell receptor (beta chain). Its target is not known. The CDR3 is 14 amino acids. In germline, CDR1 is SQVTM, CDR2 ANQGSEA. Trimming at V came to 7 bases and at J to 6 bases, leaving 13 bases not matched to a gene. All donors were healthy HIV-negative adults lacking recent acute infections or vaccinations. This table comes from immunoSEQ multiplex PCR, and its TCRdb copy is limited to in-frame clones, with some not included. The sample consists of more than 550,000 clones, roughly 72% of them appearing once. The sample comes from a study of shared clonotypes between healthy human individuals. Overall study findings and caveats: For naive CD4 cells, roughly 5% of clonotypes were shared across a handful of donors. Investigators expected sequencing depth to affect clonotype sharing among donors.

Source material: memory CD4+ T cells sorted from blood. The subset: CD45RA-negative fraction. The V gene is TRBV29-1, the J gene TRBJ2-7; 9 bases map to TRBD2. This TCR was recovered from a woman younger than 45 in good health. CDR3 sequence reads: CSGRKSGRLSEQYF. In DNA, the CDR3 is TGCAGCGGGAGGAAGAGCGGGAGGCTGTCCGAGCAGTACTTC.